This T cell receptor (beta chain) was observed in a study of blood T cell repertoires in COVID-19. The method was immunoSEQ multiplex PCR; TCRdb's version includes in-frame clones alone and lacks a portion of them. The top ten hold roughly 8% of the sample, which has approximately 270,000 clones, around nine tenths seen once. Germline CDR1 MGHRA, CDR2 YSYEKL. This CDR3 has 16 residues. The V gene lost 2 bases and the J gene lost 4 bases, with 15 bases spanning the gap. The TCR sequence derives from a man aged 35 to 55 with active or convalescent COVID-19. V is TRBV4-1 and J is TRBJ1-3; D may be TRBD1 (6 bases). The source material was peripheral blood. The CDR3 loop is CASSQWGGQGGNTIYF. The CDR3, as DNA: TGCGCCAGCAGCCAATGGGGGGGGCAGGGAGGAAACACCATATATTTT.